The 25 T cell receptor beta chains reported below all come from one sample, sequenced in a study of blood T cell repertoires in COVID-19. Data came from immunoSEQ multiplex PCR; TCRdb stores just in-frame clones and leaves some out. This table has under 450,000 clones, about 91% appearing once. Sequencing was carried out using peripheral blood. Receptor source: a woman in her forties with COVID-19, enrolled during active disease.

The V call is TRBV7-9, the J call TRBJ2-3; TRBD2 aligns across 7 bases. J gave up 4 bases and V 1 base, and 5 bases lay outside the gene matches. CDR3 length: 15 amino acids. The germline V gene has CDR1 SEHNR and CDR2 FQNEAQ (reference sequence). The DNA for the CDR3 is TGTGCCAGCAGCTTAGTCGGGGGGACCGCAGATACGCAGTATTTT. Its protein is CASSLVGGTADTQYF.

V gene TRBV3-1 (or the pseudogene TRBV3-2) combines with J gene TRBJ2-1; tentatively, D is TRBD1 (5 bases). Trimming took off 0 bases at V and 7 bases at J, with 13 bases between the two ends. Per germline, CDR1 LGHDT and CDR2 YNNKEL (reference sequence). The CDR3 consists of 15 residues. The CDR3 DNA reads as TGTGCCAGCAGCCAAGAGGGGCGAACTTTTAATGAGCAGTTCTTC. It specifies CASSQEGRTFNEQFF.

J is TRBJ1-6 and V is TRBV5-6, with 8 bases matching TRBD1. V gave up 4 bases and J gave up 10 bases; unmatched junction bases: 10. Germline CDR1 and CDR2: SGHDT and YYEEEE. This CDR3 has 15 residues. In nucleotides, the CDR3 is TGTGCCAGCAGCCTCCGGACAGGGATCGTCTCACCCCTCCACTTT. Translated, it gives CASSLRTGIVSPLHF.

The CDR3 is CASSGDRLKGLKGNSPLHF. The CDR3 bases are TGTGCCAGCAGTGGAGACAGGTTAAAAGGCCTTAAGGGAAATTCACCCCTCCACTTT. This chain joins TRBV6-1 and TRBJ1-6, with D maybe TRBD1 (6 bases). Deletions cut 4 bases from V and 7 bases from J, with 26 bases between. CDR1 is MNHNS and CDR2 is SASEGT in the germline V gene. The CDR3 consists of 19 residues.

The rearrangement joins TRBV19 to TRBJ2-3, with 7 nucleotides matching TRBD2. V dropped 1 base and J dropped 7; count of bases not matched to a gene: 17. CDR3 length: 18 residues. Germline loops: CDR1 LNHDA, CDR2 SQIVND (reference sequence). The CDR3 DNA reads TGTGCCAGTAGTATAGTCTCGGGCGCTAGCGGAGAGGGCTATACGCAGTATTTT. It specifies CASSIVSGASGEGYTQYF.

This rearrangement joins TRBV28 to TRBJ1-4; 11 nucleotides line up with TRBD1. The CDR3 contains 16 residues. Trimming cost V 1 base and J 5 bases; bases outside gene matches: 3. Per germline, CDR1 MDHEN and CDR2 SYDVKM. CDR3 sequence reads: CASSLSGQGENEKLFF. The CDR3 DNA reads as TGTGCCAGCAGTTTATCGGGACAGGGGGAAAATGAAAAACTGTTTTTT.

Turning to this clone: Other DNA sequences in this specimen translate into the identical CDR3. The chain combines TRBV5-1 with TRBJ2-7; 8 bases line up with TRBD2. The CDR3 loop spans 15 amino acids. With 0 bases clipped from V and 0 bases from J, the junction kept 2 bases outside the gene matches. The germline V gene has CDR1 SGHRS and CDR2 YFSETQ. CDR3 region: CASSLGLAGSYEQYF. CDR3 bases: TGCGCCAGCAGCTTGGGGCTAGCGGGCTCCTACGAGCAGTACTTC.

This sequence joins TRBV18 and TRBJ2-7, with a tentative D call TRBD1 (5 bases). Germline CDR1 reads KGHSH; CDR2 reads LQKENI. V lost 10 bases and J lost 3, with 10 bases in between. This CDR3 region has 11 residues. CDR3: CATRDSYEQYF. The DNA of the CDR3 is TGTGCCACGCGAGACAGCTACGAGCAGTACTTC.

V gene TRBV9 combines with J gene TRBJ1-2; 7 bases agree with TRBD1. With V trimmed by 0 bases and J by 2 bases, 4 bases remained unmatched. The CDR3 is made up of 15 amino acids. Germline lookup yields CDR1 SGDLS and CDR2 YYNGEE. In DNA form, the CDR3 reads TGTGCCAGCAGCGTAGAAGGGGACAGCAACTATGGCTACACCTTC. This translates into CASSVEGDSNYGYTF. Using reference TRBV9 and TRBJ1-2 for the parts outside the CDR3, the full variable domain is DSGVTQTPKHLITATGQRVTLRCSPRSGDLSVYWYQQSLDQGLQFLIQYYNGEERAKGNILERFSAQQFPDLHSELNLSSLELGDSALYFCASSVEGDSNYGYTFGSGTRLTVV.

The chain's CDR3 is CASSYLESGSSPLHF. The CDR3 nucleotides are TGTGCCAGCAGTTACCTAGAGTCGGGATCTTCACCCCTCCACTTT. The chain employs TRBV6-5 and TRBJ1-6; D ambiguous. The V end was cut by 2 bases, the J end by 9 bases, with 14 bases between. This CDR3 contains 15 residues. Germline V gene lookup returns CDR1 MNHEY and CDR2 SVGAGI.

This chain joins TRBV6-5 and TRBJ1-6, with 7 bases matching TRBD1. With 5 bases clipped from V and 9 bases from J, the junction kept 10 bases outside the gene matches. The CDR3 runs 15 residues. CDR1 is MNHEY and CDR2 is SVGAGI in the germline V gene. Here the CDR3 reads CASSQEQGNRSPLHF. The DNA for the CDR3 is TGTGCCAGCAGTCAGGAACAGGGGAATCGTTCACCCCTCCACTTT.

The chain carries TRBV7-9 and TRBJ1-2; TRBD1 agrees at 8 bases. CDR3 length: 15 amino acids. Germline loops: CDR1 SEHNR, CDR2 FQNEAQ (reference sequence). The junction had 7 bases not matched to a gene; V was cut back by 4 bases and J by 3 bases. CDR3 in DNA: TGTGCCAGCAGCTCTCGGGACAGGAGTCACTATGGCTACACCTTC. This codes for CASSSRDRSHYGYTF. Variable domain in full (rest from reference TRBV7-9 and TRBJ1-2): DTGVSQNPRHKITKRGQNVTFRCDPISEHNRLYWYRQTLGQGPEFLTYFQNEAQLEKSRLLSDRFSAERPKGSFSTLEIQRTEQGDSAMYLCASSSRDRSHYGYTFGSGTRLTVV.

The J gene is TRBJ1-4, the V gene TRBV5-1, with D possibly matching TRBD1 (6 bases). Between the trimmed V and J ends, which lost 4 bases and 6 bases, there was a span of 16 bases. CDR3 length: 15 residues. Germline CDR1 SGHRS, CDR2 YFSETQ. The CDR3 nucleotides are TGCGCCAGCAGCCCCCTGGGGGCCTCGGATGAAAAACTGTTTTTT. Translated: CASSPLGASDEKLFF.

Points on this clone: The junction differs from germline at one of its ends, possibly a read error. J is TRBJ2-1 and V is TRBV7-7; TRBD1 agrees at 8 bases. This CDR3 has 14 residues. Germline values: CDR1 SSHAT, CDR2 FNYEAQ (reference sequence). The DNA for the CDR3 is TGTGCTAGCAGCTTCAGTCAGGGGGCAGGTGAGCAGTTCTTC. Translating gives CASSFSQGAGEQFF.

The rearrangement uses TRBV7-9 and TRBJ1-5; 8 bases are shared with TRBD1. The J segment lost 6 bases and the V segment lost 4 bases, leaving 8 bases of the junction unmatched. There are 15 residues in the CDR3. Germline assignment: CDR1 SEHNR and CDR2 FQNEAQ (reference sequence). This chain's CDR3 is CASSSLDRGRQPQHF. CDR3 sequence (DNA): TGTGCCAGCAGCTCCTTAGACAGGGGCCGTCAGCCCCAGCATTTT.

V is TRBV14 and J is TRBJ2-5; D is undetermined. The CDR3 loop spans 12 amino acids. V was clipped by 4 bases and J by 8 bases, with 11 bases between them. Germline V gene sequence: CDR1 SGHDN, CDR2 FVKESK. Here the CDR3 reads CASSPLGVTQYF. CDR3 DNA sequence: TGTGCCAGCAGCCCTCTCGGTGTAACCCAGTACTTC.

The CDR3 sequence: CASSGTSGSYEQYF. The CDR3 nucleotides are TGTGCCAGCAGCGGGACTAGCGGGAGTTACGAGCAGTACTTC. V usage is TRBV7-2 and J usage is TRBJ2-7; TRBD2 aligns across 14 bases. The trim removed 5 bases at V and 4 bases at J, leaving 1 base unmatched. The CDR3 has 14 amino acids. The germline CDR1 and CDR2 sequences are SGHTA and FQGNSA.

This chain joins TRBV12-3 or TRBV12-4 and TRBJ1-4; 8 positions agree with TRBD1. This CDR3 spans 12 amino acids. V trimming: 5 bases; J trimming: 14 bases; junction bases outside the gene matches: 7. The CDR3 spells CASSPRQGKLFF. DNA of the CDR3: TGTGCCAGCAGTCCCAGACAGGGGAAGCTGTTTTTT.

The rearrangement links TRBV4-2 to TRBJ1-4; D might be TRBD1 (6 bases). V was clipped by 0 bases and J by 8 bases, with 13 bases between them. This CDR3 contains 15 residues. In germline, CDR1 is LGHNA, CDR2 YNFKEQ. The CDR3 loop reads CASSQETVRGEKLFF. Here the CDR3 DNA reads TGTGCCAGCAGCCAAGAGACAGTAAGGGGGGAAAAACTGTTTTTT.

The chain is built from TRBV28 and TRBJ1-5; 9 bases are shared with TRBD1. J gave up 4 bases and V 3 bases, and 4 bases lay outside the gene matches. CDR1 and CDR2 from the germline V gene are MDHEN and SYDVKM. The CDR3 sequence is 15 residues long. This chain's CDR3 is CASSFGGQGNQPQHF. DNA for the CDR3: TGTGCCAGCAGTTTTGGGGGACAGGGAAATCAGCCCCAGCATTTT.

The chain has TRBV15 and TRBJ1-4, with 7 bases matching TRBD1. Trimming cost V 9 bases and J 8 bases; bases outside gene matches: 12. There are 14 residues in the CDR3. The germline V gene encodes CDR1 LNHNV and CDR2 YYDKDF (reference sequence). The CDR3 is CATAIDRDNEKLFF. In DNA form, the CDR3 reads TGTGCCACGGCTATCGACAGGGATAACGAAAAACTGTTTTTT.

This clone came up a few times. V is TRBV19 and J is TRBJ1-1, with TRBD1 identical over 8 bases. CDR1 and CDR2 (germline): LNHDA, SQIVND (reference sequence). With V trimmed by 4 bases and J by 6 bases, 10 bases remained unmatched. There are 15 residues in the CDR3. The CDR3 reads CASSTTGQGGPEAFF. For the CDR3, the DNA is TGTGCCAGTAGTACCACAGGACAGGGTGGGCCTGAAGCTTTCTTT.

To note about this clone: The same CDR3 can be traced to other DNA sequences in this sample. V usage is TRBV9 and J usage is TRBJ1-2, with D unresolved. This CDR3 region has 13 residues. Trimming removed 0 bases from V and 2 bases from J, with 5 bases in between. Germline V CDR1 and CDR2: SGDLS, YYNGEE. The CDR3 protein is CASSVAGNYGYTF. For the CDR3, the DNA is TGTGCCAGCAGCGTAGCAGGCAACTATGGCTACACCTTC.

In DNA form, the CDR3 reads TGTGCCAGCACCTGGCGGGAACAACCAGTTGGTGGCTACACCTTC. This gives the protein CASTWREQPVGGYTF. This sequence joins TRBV6-6 and TRBJ1-2; unclear D gene. The V end lost 7 bases, the J end lost 7 bases, and 22 bases lay between the germline ends. In germline, CDR1 is MNHNY, CDR2 SVGAGI (reference sequence). CDR3 length: 15 amino acids.

The rearrangement uses TRBV3-1 (or the pseudogene TRBV3-2) and TRBJ1-1; D gene ambiguous. The CDR3 has 14 residues. The V end was cut by 1 base, the J end by 1 base, with 7 bases between. CDR1 is LGHDT, CDR2 YNNKEL, per germline (reference sequence). As DNA, the CDR3 is TGTGCCAGCAGCCAAGGGCGGCAGAACACTGAAGCTTTCTTT. This sequence encodes CASSQGRQNTEAFF.